Reported below is one T cell receptor (beta chain). Its target is not known. In blood CD8+ and CD4+ T cells, TCR beta underwent sequencing. Isolation of CD8+ and CD4+ T cells was performed negatively, whereas enrichment of TEMRA cells was done by FACS. These data come from a study of CD8 T cells in Susac syndrome. General study points: It was acknowledged by the study that relatively few individuals were included in its TCR sequencing and HLA analysis.

RNA was extracted with the RNeasy kit, and a quantity of roughly 0.45 to 1 ug was reverse transcribed using random hexamers. Coverage of TCR beta CDR3 amplification by immunoSEQ multiplex PCR extended to 54 Vbeta and 13 Jbeta. TCRdb ran MiXCR on the immunoSEQ multiplex PCR reads and lists one entry per CDR3 protein. The table includes 150,000 or so distinct CDR3 sequences, roughly 94% detected once. V was trimmed by 5 bases and J by 10 bases, leaving 10 bases between them. CDR3 length: 10 amino acids. The germline V gene has CDR1 GTSNPN and CDR2 SVGIG (reference sequence). This TCR was recovered from a human donor with multiple sclerosis. Sample: CD4+ T cells from PBMCs. This rearrangement joins TRBV30 to TRBJ2-3; D is tentatively TRBD1 or TRBD2 (5 bases each). DNA for the CDR3: TGTGCCTGGGGGGGTTCGGCGCAGTATTTT. This sequence encodes CAWGGSAQYF.